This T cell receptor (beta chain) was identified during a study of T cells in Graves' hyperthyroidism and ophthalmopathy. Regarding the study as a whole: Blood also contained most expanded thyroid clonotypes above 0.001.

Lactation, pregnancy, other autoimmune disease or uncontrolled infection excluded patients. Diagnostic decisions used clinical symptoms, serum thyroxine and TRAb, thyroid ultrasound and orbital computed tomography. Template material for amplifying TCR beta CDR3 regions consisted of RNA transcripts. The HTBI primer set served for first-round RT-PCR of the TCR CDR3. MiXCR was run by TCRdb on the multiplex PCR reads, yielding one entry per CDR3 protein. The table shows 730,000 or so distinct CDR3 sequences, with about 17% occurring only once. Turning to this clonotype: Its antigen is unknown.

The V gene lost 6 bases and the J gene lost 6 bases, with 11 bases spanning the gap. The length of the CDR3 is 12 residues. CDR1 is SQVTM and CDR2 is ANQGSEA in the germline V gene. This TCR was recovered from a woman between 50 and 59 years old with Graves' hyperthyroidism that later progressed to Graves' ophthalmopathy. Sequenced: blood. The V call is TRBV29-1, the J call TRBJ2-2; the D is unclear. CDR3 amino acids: CSVDRESGELFF. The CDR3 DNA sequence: TGCAGCGTCGACCGCGAATCCGGGGAGCTGTTTTTT.